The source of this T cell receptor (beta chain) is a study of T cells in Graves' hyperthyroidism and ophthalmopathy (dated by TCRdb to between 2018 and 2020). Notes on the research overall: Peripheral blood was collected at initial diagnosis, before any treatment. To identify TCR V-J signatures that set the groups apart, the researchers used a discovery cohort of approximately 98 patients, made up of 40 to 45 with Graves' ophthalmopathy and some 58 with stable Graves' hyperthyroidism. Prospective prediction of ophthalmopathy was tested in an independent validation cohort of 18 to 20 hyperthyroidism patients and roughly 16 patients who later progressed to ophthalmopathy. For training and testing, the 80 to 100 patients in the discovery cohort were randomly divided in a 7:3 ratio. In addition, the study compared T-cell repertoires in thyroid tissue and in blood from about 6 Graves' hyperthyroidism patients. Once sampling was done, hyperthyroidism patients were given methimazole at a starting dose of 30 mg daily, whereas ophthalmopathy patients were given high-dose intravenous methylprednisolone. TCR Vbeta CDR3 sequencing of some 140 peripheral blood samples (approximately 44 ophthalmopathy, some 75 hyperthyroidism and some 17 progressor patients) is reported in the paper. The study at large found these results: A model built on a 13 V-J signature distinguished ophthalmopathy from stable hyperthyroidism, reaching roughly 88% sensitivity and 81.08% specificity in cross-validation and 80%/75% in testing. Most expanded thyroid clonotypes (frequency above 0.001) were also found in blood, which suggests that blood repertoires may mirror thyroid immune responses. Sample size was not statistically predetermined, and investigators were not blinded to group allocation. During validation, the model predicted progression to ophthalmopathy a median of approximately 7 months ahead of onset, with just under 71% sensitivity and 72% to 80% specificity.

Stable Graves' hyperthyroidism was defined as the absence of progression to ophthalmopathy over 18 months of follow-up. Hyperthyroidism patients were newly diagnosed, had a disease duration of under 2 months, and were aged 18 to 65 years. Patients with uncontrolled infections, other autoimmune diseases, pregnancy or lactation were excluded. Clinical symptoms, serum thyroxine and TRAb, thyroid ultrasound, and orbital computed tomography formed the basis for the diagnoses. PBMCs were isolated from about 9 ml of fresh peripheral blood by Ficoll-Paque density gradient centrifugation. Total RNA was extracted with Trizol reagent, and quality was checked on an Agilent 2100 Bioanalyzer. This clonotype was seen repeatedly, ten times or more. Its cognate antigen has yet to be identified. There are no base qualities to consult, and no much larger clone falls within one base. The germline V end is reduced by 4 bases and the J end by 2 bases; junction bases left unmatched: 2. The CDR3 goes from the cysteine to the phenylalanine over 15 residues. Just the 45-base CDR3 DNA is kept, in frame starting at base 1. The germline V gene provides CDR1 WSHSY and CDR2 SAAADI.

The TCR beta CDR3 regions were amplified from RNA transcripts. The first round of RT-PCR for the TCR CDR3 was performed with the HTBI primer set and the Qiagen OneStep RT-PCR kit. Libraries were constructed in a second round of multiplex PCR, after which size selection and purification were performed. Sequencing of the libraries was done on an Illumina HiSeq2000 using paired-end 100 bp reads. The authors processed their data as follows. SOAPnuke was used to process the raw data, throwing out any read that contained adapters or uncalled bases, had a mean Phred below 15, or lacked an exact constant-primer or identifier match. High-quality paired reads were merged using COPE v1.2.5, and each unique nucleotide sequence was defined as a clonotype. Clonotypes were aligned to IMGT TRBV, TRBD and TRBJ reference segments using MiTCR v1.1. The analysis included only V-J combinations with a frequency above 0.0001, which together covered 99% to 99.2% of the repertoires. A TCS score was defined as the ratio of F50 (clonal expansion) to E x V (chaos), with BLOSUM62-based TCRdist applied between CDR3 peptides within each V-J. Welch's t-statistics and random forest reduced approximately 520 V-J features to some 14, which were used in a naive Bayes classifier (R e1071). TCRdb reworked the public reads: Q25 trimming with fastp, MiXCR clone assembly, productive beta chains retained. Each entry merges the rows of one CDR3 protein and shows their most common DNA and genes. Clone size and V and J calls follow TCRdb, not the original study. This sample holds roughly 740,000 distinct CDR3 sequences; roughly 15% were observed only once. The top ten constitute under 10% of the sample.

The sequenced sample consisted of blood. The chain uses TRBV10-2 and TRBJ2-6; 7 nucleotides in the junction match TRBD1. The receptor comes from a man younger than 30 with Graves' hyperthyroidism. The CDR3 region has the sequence CASSGDRTGANVLTF. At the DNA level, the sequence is TGCGCCAGCAGTGGGGACAGAACTGGGGCCAACGTCCTGACTTTC.